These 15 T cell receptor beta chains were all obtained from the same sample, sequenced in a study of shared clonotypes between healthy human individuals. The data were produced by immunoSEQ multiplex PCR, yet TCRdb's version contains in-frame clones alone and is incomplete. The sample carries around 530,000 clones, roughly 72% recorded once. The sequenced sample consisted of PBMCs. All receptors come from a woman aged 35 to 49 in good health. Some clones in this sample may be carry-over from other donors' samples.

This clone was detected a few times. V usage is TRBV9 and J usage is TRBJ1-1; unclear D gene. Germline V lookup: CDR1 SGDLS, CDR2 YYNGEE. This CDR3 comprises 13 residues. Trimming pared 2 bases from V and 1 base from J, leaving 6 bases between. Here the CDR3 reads CASSVQKNTEAFF. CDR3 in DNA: TGTGCCAGCAGCGTTCAGAAGAACACTGAAGCTTTCTTT. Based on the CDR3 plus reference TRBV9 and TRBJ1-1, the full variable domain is DSGVTQTPKHLITATGQRVTLRCSPRSGDLSVYWYQQSLDQGLQFLIQYYNGEERAKGNILERFSAQQFPDLHSELNLSSLELGDSALYFCASSVQKNTEAFFGQGTRLTVV.

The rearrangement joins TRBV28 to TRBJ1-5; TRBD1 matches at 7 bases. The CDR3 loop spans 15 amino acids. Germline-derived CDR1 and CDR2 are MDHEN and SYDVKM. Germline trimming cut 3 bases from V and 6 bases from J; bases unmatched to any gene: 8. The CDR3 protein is CASSFLTGEAQPQHF. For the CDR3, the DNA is TGTGCCAGCAGTTTCCTCACAGGGGAGGCTCAGCCCCAGCATTTT.

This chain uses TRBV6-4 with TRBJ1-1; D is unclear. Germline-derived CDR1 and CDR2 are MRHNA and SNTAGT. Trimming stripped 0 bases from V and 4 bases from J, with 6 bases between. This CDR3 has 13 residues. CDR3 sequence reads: CASSDSVGTEAFF. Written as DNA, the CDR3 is TGTGCCAGCAGTGACTCGGTGGGCACTGAAGCTTTCTTT.

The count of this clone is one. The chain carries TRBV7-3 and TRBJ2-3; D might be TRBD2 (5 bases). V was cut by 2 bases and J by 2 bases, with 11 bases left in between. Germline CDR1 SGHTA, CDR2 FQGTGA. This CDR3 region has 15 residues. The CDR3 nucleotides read TGTGCCAGCAGCTTAGATCCGGGAATCACAGATACGCAGTATTTT. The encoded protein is CASSLDPGITDTQYF.

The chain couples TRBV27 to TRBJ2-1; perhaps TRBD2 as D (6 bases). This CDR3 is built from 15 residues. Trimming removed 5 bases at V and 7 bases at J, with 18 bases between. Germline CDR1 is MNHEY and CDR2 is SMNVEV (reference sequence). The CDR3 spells CASSPWDAGLNEQFF. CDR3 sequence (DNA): TGTGCCAGCAGTCCCTGGGACGCAGGACTAAATGAGCAGTTCTTC.

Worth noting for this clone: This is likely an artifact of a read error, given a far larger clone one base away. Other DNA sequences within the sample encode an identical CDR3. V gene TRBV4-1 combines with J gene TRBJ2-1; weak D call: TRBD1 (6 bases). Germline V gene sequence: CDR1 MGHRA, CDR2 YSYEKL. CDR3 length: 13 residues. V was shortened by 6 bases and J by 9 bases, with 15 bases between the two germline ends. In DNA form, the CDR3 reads TGCGCCAGCAGTTTCCCCGGGACATTTGAGCAGTTCTTC. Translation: CASSFPGTFEQFF.

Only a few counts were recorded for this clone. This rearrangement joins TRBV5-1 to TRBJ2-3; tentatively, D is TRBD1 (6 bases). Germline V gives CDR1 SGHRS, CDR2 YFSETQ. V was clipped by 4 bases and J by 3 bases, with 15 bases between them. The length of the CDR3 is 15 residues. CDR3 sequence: CASSQGTPKTDTQYF. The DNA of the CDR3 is TGCGCCAGCAGCCAAGGGACACCAAAGACAGATACGCAGTATTTT.

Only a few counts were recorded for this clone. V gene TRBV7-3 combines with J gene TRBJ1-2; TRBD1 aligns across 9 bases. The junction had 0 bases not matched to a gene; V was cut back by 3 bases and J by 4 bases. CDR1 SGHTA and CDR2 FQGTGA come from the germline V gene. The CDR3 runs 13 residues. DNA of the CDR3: TGTGCCAGCAGCTTGACAGGGGGCTATGGCTACACCTTC. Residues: CASSLTGGYGYTF.

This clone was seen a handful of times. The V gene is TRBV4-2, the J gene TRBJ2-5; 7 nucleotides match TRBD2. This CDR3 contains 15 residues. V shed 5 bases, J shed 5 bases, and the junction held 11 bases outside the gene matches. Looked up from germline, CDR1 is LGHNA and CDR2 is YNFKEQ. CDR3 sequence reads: CASSDGGVGGETQYF. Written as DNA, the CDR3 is TGTGCCAGCAGCGATGGGGGGGTTGGTGGGGAGACCCAGTACTTC.

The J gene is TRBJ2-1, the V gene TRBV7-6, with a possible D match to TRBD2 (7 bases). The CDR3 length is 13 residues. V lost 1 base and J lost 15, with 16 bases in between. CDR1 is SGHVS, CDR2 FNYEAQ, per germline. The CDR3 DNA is TGTGCCAGCAGCTTAGGTCAGGGGAGGGCCGGGTTCTTC. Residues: CASSLGQGRAGFF.

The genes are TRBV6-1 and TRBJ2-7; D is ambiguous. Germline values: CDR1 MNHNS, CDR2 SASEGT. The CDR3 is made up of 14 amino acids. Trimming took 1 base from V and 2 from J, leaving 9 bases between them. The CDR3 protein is CASSEVPPTYEQYF. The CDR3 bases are TGTGCCAGCAGTGAAGTCCCTCCAACCTACGAGCAGTACTTC.

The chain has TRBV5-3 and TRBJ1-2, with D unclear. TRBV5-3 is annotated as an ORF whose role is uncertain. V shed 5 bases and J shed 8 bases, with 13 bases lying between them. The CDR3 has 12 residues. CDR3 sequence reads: CARRRTPGGYTF. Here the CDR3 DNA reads TGTGCCAGAAGACGGACCCCGGGAGGCTACACCTTC.

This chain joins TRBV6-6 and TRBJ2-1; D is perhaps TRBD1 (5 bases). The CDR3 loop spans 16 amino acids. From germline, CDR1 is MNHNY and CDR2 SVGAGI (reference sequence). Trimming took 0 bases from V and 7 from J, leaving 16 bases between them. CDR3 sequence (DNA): TGTGCCAGCAGTTACTCGGGTCAGGGTTCTGGTAATGAGCAGTTCTTC. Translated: CASSYSGQGSGNEQFF.

The CDR3 loop reads CSVGRNSGNTIYF. CDR3 DNA: TGCAGCGTTGGGCGGAACTCTGGAAACACCATATATTTT. V gene TRBV29-1 combines with J gene TRBJ1-3; D gene ambiguous. There are 13 residues in the CDR3. Trimming removed 4 bases from V and 0 bases from J, with 7 bases in between. Germline V gene lookup returns CDR1 SQVTM and CDR2 ANQGSEA.

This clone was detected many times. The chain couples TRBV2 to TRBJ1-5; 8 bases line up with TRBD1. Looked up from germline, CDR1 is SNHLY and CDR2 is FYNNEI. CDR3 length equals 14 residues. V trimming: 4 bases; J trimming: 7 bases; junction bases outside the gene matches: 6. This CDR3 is CASSGTGQGQPQHF. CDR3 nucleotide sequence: TGTGCCAGCAGTGGGACAGGGCAGGGGCAGCCCCAGCATTTT.